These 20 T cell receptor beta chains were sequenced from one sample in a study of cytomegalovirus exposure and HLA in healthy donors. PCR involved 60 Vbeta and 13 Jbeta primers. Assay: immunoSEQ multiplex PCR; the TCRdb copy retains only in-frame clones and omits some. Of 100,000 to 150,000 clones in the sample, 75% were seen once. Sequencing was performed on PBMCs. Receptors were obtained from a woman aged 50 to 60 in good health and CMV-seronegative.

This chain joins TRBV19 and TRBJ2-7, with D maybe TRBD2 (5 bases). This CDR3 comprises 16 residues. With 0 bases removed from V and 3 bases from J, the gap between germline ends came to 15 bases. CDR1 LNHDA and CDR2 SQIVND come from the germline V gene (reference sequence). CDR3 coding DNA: TGTGCCAGTAGTATAGATCTGGAGACTAACTACTACGAGCAGTACTTC. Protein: CASSIDLETNYYEQYF. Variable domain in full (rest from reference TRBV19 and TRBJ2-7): DGGITQSPKYLFRKEGQNVTLSCEQNLNHDAMYWYRQDPGQGLRLIYYSQIVNDFQKGDIAEGYSVSREKKESFPLTVTSAQKNPTAFYLCASSIDLETNYYEQYFGPGTRLTVT.

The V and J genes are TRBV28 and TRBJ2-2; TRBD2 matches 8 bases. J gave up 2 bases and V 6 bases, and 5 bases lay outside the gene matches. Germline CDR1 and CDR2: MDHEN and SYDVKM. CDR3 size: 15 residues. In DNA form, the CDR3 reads TGTGCCAGCAGCGTAGCGGGATATAACACCGGGGAGCTGTTTTTT. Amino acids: CASSVAGYNTGELFF.

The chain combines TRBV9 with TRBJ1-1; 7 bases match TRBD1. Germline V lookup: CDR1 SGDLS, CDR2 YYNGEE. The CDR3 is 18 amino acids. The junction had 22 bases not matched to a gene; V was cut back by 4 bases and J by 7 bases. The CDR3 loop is CASSYQTTDDREDGEAFF. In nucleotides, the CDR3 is TGTGCCAGCAGCTACCAAACTACGGACGACAGGGAGGATGGTGAAGCTTTCTTT.

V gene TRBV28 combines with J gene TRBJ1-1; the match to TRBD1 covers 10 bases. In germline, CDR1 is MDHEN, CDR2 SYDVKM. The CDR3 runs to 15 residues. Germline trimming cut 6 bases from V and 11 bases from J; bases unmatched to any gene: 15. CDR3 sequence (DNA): TGTGCCAGCAGGCGTTTCGGGACAGGGGAGGTTGGGGCTTTCTTT. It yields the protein CASRRFGTGEVGAFF.

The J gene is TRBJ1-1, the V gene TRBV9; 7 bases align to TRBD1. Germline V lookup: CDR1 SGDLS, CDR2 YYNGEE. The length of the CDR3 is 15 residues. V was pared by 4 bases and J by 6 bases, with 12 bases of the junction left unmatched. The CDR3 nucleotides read TGTGCCAGCAGCACCAGACAGGGCCGGGAATCTGAAGCTTTCTTT. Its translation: CASSTRQGRESEAFF.

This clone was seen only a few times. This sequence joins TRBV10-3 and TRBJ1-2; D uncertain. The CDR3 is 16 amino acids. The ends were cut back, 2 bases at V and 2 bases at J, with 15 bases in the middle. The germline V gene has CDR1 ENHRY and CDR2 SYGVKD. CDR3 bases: TGTGCCATCAGTGAGCCCAAGGAGGGTATCAACTATGGCTACACCTTC. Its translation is CAISEPKEGINYGYTF.

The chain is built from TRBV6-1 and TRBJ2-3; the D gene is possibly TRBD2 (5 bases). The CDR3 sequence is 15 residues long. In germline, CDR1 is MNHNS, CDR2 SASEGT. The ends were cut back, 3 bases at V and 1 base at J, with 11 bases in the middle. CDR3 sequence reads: CASSDRGLGTDTQYF. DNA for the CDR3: TGTGCCAGCAGTGATCGGGGATTAGGCACAGATACGCAGTATTTT.

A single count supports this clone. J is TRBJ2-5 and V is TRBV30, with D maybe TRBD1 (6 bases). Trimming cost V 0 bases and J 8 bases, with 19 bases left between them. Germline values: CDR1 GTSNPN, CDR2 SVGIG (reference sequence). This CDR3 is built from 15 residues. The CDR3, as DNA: TGTGCCTGGAGTGTTGGGAGCCGGACAGCGCTTACCCAGTACTTC. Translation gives CAWSVGSRTALTQYF.

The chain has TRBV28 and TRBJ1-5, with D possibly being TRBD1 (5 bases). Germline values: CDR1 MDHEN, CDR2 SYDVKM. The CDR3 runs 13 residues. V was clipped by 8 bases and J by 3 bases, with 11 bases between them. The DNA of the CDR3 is TGTGCCAGCCTAGGGACTGACAATCAGCCCCAGCATTTT. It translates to CASLGTDNQPQHF.

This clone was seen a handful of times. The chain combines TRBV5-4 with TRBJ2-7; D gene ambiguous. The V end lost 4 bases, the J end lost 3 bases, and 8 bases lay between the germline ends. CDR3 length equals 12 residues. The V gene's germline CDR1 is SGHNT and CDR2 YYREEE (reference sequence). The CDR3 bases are TGTGCCAGCAGCAATGGCTTCTACGAGCAGTACTTC. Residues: CASSNGFYEQYF.

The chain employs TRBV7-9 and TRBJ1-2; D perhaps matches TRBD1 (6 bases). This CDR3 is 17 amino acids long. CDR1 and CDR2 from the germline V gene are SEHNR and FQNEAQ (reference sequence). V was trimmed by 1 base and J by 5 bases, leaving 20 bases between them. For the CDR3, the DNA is TGTGCCAGCAGCTTAGACCGGGACACAGTAAGGGTATATGGCTACACCTTC. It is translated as CASSLDRDTVRVYGYTF.

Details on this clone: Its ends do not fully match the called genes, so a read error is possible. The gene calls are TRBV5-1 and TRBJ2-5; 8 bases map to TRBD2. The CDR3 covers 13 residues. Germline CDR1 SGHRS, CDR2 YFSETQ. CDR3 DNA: TGCGCCAGCAGCTGGGCAGCGGGAGAGGCCCAGTACTTC. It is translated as CASSWAAGEAQYF. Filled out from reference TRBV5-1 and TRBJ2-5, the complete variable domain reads KAGVTQTPRYLIKTRGQQVTLSCSPISGHRSVSWYQQTPGQGLQFLFEYFSETQRNKGNFPGRFSGRQFSNSRSEMNVSTLELGDSALYLCASSWAAGEAQYFGPGTRLLVL.

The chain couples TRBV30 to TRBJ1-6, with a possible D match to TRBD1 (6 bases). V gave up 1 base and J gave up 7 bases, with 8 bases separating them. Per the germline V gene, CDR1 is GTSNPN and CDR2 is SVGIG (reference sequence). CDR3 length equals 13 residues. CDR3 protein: CAWSGTENSPLHF. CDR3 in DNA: TGTGCCTGGAGTGGGACAGAGAATTCACCCCTCCACTTT.

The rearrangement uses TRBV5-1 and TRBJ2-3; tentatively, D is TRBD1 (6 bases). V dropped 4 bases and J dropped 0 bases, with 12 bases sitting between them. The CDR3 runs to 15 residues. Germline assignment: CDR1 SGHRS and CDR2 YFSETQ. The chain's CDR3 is CASSKDSASTDTQYF. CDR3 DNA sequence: TGCGCCAGCAGCAAGGACAGTGCTAGCACAGATACGCAGTATTTT. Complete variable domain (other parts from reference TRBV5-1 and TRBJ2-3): KAGVTQTPRYLIKTRGQQVTLSCSPISGHRSVSWYQQTPGQGLQFLFEYFSETQRNKGNFPGRFSGRQFSNSRSEMNVSTLELGDSALYLCASSKDSASTDTQYFGPGTRLTVL.

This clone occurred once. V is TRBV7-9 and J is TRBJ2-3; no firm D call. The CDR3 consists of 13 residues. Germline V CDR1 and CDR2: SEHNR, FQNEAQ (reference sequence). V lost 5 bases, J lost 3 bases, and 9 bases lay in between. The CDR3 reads CASSVSVTDTQYF. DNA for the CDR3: TGTGCCAGCAGCGTCTCTGTAACAGATACGCAGTATTTT.

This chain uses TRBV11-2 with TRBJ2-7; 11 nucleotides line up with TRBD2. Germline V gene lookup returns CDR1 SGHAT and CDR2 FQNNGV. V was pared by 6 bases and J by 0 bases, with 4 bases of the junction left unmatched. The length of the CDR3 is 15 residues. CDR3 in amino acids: CASRKLAGVSYEQYF. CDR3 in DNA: TGTGCCAGCAGGAAACTAGCGGGAGTCTCCTACGAGCAGTACTTC. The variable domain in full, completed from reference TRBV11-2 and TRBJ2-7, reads EAGVAQSPRYKIIEKRQSVAFWCNPISGHATLYWYQQILGQGPKLLIQFQNNGVVDDSQLPKDRFSAERLKGVDSTLKIQPAKLEDSAVYLCASRKLAGVSYEQYFGPGTRLTVT.

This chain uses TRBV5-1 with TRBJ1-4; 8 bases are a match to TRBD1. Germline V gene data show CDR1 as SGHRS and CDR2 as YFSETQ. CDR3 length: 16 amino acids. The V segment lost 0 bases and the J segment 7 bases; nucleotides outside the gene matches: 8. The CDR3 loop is CASSLVPDRGSEKLFF. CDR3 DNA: TGCGCCAGCAGCTTGGTTCCAGACAGGGGAAGTGAAAAACTGTTTTTT. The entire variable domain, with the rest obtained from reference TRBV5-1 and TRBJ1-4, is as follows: KAGVTQTPRYLIKTRGQQVTLSCSPISGHRSVSWYQQTPGQGLQFLFEYFSETQRNKGNFPGRFSGRQFSNSRSEMNVSTLELGDSALYLCASSLVPDRGSEKLFFGSGTQLSVL.

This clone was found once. The CDR3 here is CAWIYDTSYGYTF. CDR3 nucleotide sequence: TGTGCCTGGATTTATGACACCTCCTATGGCTACACCTTC. The chain combines TRBV30 with TRBJ1-2, with D unresolved. V was trimmed by 4 bases and J by 4 bases, leaving 13 bases between them. The germline V gene encodes CDR1 GTSNPN and CDR2 SVGIG (reference sequence). The CDR3 spans 13 residues. The entire variable domain, with the rest obtained from reference TRBV30 and TRBJ1-2, is as follows: SQTIHQWPATLVQPVGSPLSLECTVEGTSNPNLYWYRQAAGRGLQLLFYSVGIGQISSEVPQNLSASRPQDRQFILSSKKLLLSDSGFYLCAWIYDTSYGYTFGSGTRLTVV.

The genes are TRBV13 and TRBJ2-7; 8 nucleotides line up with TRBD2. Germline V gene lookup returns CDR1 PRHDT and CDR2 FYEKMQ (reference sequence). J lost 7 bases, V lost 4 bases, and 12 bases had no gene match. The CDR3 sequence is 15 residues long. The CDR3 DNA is TGTGCCAGCAGCTCCCCCCAGACTAGCGCTCGGGAGCAGTACTTC. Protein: CASSSPQTSAREQYF.

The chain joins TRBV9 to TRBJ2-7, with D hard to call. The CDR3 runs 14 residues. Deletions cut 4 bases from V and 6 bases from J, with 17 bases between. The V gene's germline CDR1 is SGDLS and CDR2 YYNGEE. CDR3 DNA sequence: TGTGCCAGCAGCCCCGGGTCGCAGCGTGTCGAGCAGTACTTC. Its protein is CASSPGSQRVEQYF.